Below, 18 T cell receptor beta chains from the same sample are listed, as sequenced in a study of blood T cell repertoires in COVID-19. Clones were read by immunoSEQ multiplex PCR, and TCRdb kept only the in-frame ones, dropping some. The profile shows some 150,000 clones, 87% of them singletons. Sequenced: peripheral blood. These receptors were collected from a woman aged 50 to 60 with acute or convalescent COVID-19.

The sample holds one count of this clone. V gene TRBV7-9 combines with J gene TRBJ1-2, with a possible D match to TRBD1 (5 bases). Trimming cost V 5 bases and J 8 bases, with 21 bases left between them. The CDR3 length is 15 residues. Germline V gene sequence: CDR1 SEHNR, CDR2 FQNEAQ (reference sequence). The CDR3 sequence: CASSPGTSTMEGYTF. The CDR3 bases are TGTGCCAGCAGCCCCGGGACTTCCACTATGGAGGGCTACACCTTC.

This clone was recorded a few times. This chain connects TRBV12-3 or TRBV12-4 to TRBJ2-1; maybe TRBD2 (5 bases). CDR3 size: 12 residues. Between the trimmed V and J ends, which lost 7 bases and 7 bases, there was a span of 11 bases. The CDR3 loop reads CASTLEGNEQFF. DNA of the CDR3: TGTGCCAGCACCCTAGAGGGTAATGAGCAGTTCTTC.

The V and J genes are TRBV19 and TRBJ2-2; maybe TRBD1 (5 bases). The V gene's germline CDR1 is LNHDA and CDR2 SQIVND (reference sequence). This CDR3 region has 14 residues. V shed 4 bases and J shed 1 base, with 7 bases lying between them. The CDR3 reads CASSTTGNTGELFF. The DNA of the CDR3 is TGTGCCAGTAGTACTACAGGGAACACCGGGGAGCTGTTTTTT.

The chain combines TRBV6-2 or TRBV6-3 with TRBJ2-5, with 10 bases lining up with TRBD2. Germline values: CDR1 MNHEY, CDR2 SVGEGT. CDR3 size: 16 residues. V trimming: 5 bases; J trimming: 0 bases; junction bases outside the gene matches: 6. The CDR3 here is CASSIGLAAYQETQYF. Written as DNA, the CDR3 is TGTGCCAGCAGTATAGGACTAGCGGCGTACCAAGAGACCCAGTACTTC.

The V call is TRBV7-9, the J call TRBJ1-5; tentatively, D is TRBD1 (5 bases). Trimming pared 2 bases from V and 5 bases from J, leaving 13 bases between. The CDR3 runs to 15 residues. Germline CDR1 SEHNR, CDR2 FQNEAQ (reference sequence). CDR3 loop: CASSLSVGHHQPQHF. The CDR3 DNA reads as TGTGCCAGCAGCTTATCCGTGGGGCACCATCAGCCCCAGCATTTT.

This clone was seen only once. The chain is built from TRBV24-1 and TRBJ2-5; perhaps TRBD2 as D (6 bases). The CDR3 runs to 17 residues. Between the trimmed V and J ends, which lost 2 bases and 5 bases, there was a span of 20 bases. Germline CDR1 KGHDR, CDR2 SFDVKD. CDR3: CATSDWDWQKAVETQYF. The CDR3 DNA reads TGTGCCACCAGTGATTGGGACTGGCAAAAGGCTGTGGAGACCCAGTACTTC.

J is TRBJ2-1 and V is TRBV6-2 or TRBV6-3; no firm D call. This CDR3 comprises 11 residues. Trimming cost V 5 bases and J 7 bases, with 6 bases left between them. Germline V gene data show CDR1 as MNHEY and CDR2 as SVGEGT. CDR3 loop: CASSNLNEQFF. The CDR3 region has the DNA TGTGCCAGCAGTAACCTAAATGAGCAGTTCTTC.

This chain links TRBV4-2 with TRBJ1-6; 7 positions match TRBD1. Trimming took 0 bases from V and 7 from J; bases not matched to a gene: 6. Per the germline V gene, CDR1 is LGHNA and CDR2 is YNFKEQ. This CDR3 is 16 amino acids long. The CDR3 DNA follows: TGTGCCAGCAGCCAAGACCCGACAGGGCAGAATTCACCCCTCCACTTT. This encodes CASSQDPTGQNSPLHF.

This chain uses TRBV5-8 with TRBJ2-4; D is uncertain. This CDR3 comprises 14 residues. The V end lost 4 bases, the J end lost 3 bases, and 11 bases lay between the germline ends. Per germline, CDR1 SGHTS and CDR2 YDEGEE. CDR3 sequence reads: CASSVSVHKNIQYF. For the CDR3, the DNA is TGTGCCAGCAGCGTCTCGGTTCACAAAAACATTCAGTACTTC.

V and J are TRBV24-1 and TRBJ1-2; 8 bases match TRBD1. Unmatched junction bases numbered 14, after V lost 3 bases and J lost 6 bases. The CDR3 is 17 amino acids. Germline lookup yields CDR1 KGHDR and CDR2 SFDVKD. Here the CDR3 reads CATSDPKDREGVDGYTF. The CDR3 coding sequence is TGTGCCACCAGTGATCCGAAGGACAGGGAGGGGGTAGATGGCTACACCTTC.

This clone was counted once. The rearrangement links TRBV9 to TRBJ2-1; 9 bases line up with TRBD2. The junction had 10 bases not matched to a gene; V was cut back by 4 bases and J by 8 bases. CDR1 and CDR2 (germline): SGDLS, YYNGEE. The CDR3 runs 15 residues. CDR3 loop: CASSSSGSPWDEQFF. The CDR3 nucleotides read TGTGCCAGCAGCAGTAGCGGGAGCCCATGGGATGAGCAGTTCTTC.

The gene calls are TRBV5-1 and TRBJ1-1; 10 bases match TRBD1. Germline-derived CDR1 and CDR2 are SGHRS and YFSETQ. V dropped 0 bases and J dropped 0; count of bases not matched to a gene: 14. This CDR3 region has 20 residues. CDR3 loop: CASSLARPGQGKEMNTEAFF. Written as DNA, the CDR3 is TGCGCCAGCAGCTTGGCTCGGCCGGGACAGGGGAAGGAGATGAACACTGAAGCTTTCTTT. Full variable domain (missing parts from reference TRBV5-1 and TRBJ1-1): KAGVTQTPRYLIKTRGQQVTLSCSPISGHRSVSWYQQTPGQGLQFLFEYFSETQRNKGNFPGRFSGRQFSNSRSEMNVSTLELGDSALYLCASSLARPGQGKEMNTEAFFGQGTRLTVV.

The V call is TRBV7-6, the J call TRBJ2-1; 12 bases align to TRBD2. CDR1 is SGHVS, CDR2 FNYEAQ, per germline. This CDR3 is built from 15 residues. The V segment lost 4 bases and the J segment 6 bases; nucleotides outside the gene matches: 4. The CDR3 nucleotides are TGTGCCAGCAGCTCGACTAGCGGGAGAGGCAATGAGCAGTTCTTC. Amino acids: CASSSTSGRGNEQFF. Full variable domain (outside the CDR3, taken from reference TRBV7-6 and TRBJ2-1): GAGVSQSPRYKVTKRGQDVALRCDPISGHVSLYWYRQALGQGPEFLTYFNYEAQQDKSGLPNDRFSAERPEGSISTLTIQRTEQRDSAMYRCASSSTSGRGNEQFFGPGTRLTVL.

The rearrangement uses TRBV27 and TRBJ1-1; D possibly corresponds to TRBD1 (6 bases). V was clipped by 6 bases and J by 1 base, with 15 bases between them. The CDR3 runs 15 residues. The germline V gene encodes CDR1 MNHEY and CDR2 SMNVEV (reference sequence). CDR3 DNA sequence: TGTGCCAGCAGGGATATCAGGGGATCGAACACTGAAGCTTTCTTT. Translated, it gives CASRDIRGSNTEAFF.

The rearrangement uses TRBV5-6 and TRBJ1-4; 10 bases are shared with TRBD1. CDR1 and CDR2 (germline): SGHDT, YYEEEE. V shed 5 bases and J 7 bases; nucleotides not matched to a gene: 14. This CDR3 has 17 amino acids. The CDR3 sequence: CASSIRDRGIGGEKLFF. CDR3 sequence (DNA): TGTGCCAGCAGTATTCGGGACAGGGGAATTGGGGGTGAAAAACTGTTTTTT.

The chain joins TRBV11-3 to TRBJ2-7; TRBD1 might be the D (6 bases). The CDR3 runs to 12 residues. Germline V CDR1 and CDR2: SGHNT, YENEEA. Between the trimmed V and J ends, which lost 5 bases and 5 bases, there was a span of 10 bases. The CDR3 region is CASSERGNEQYF. CDR3 bases: TGTGCCAGCAGCGAGAGGGGGAACGAGCAGTACTTC. The full variable domain, with the rest looked up from reference TRBV11-3 and TRBJ2-7, is EAGVVQSPRYKIIEKKQPVAFWCNPISGHNTLYWYLQNLGQGPELLIRYENEEAVDDSQLPKDRFSAERLKGVDSTLKIQPAELGDSAVYLCASSERGNEQYFGPGTRLTVT.

The CDR3 is CASSFFTVNTEAFF. For the CDR3, the DNA is TGTGCCAGCAGCTTCTTCACAGTGAACACTGAAGCTTTCTTT. The V and J genes are TRBV7-9 and TRBJ1-1; D call uncertain. V was pared by 3 bases and J by 0 bases, with 8 bases between. There are 14 residues in the CDR3. The germline CDR1 and CDR2 sequences are SEHNR and FQNEAQ (reference sequence).

The chain uses TRBV10-1 and TRBJ2-1; 7 bases line up with TRBD2. CDR3 length: 16 residues. V lost 0 bases, J lost 4 bases, and 6 bases stayed unmatched. Germline assignment: CDR1 WNHNN and CDR2 SYGVQD (reference sequence). The DNA for the CDR3 is TGCGCCAGCAGTGAGTCTGGCCTAGCGGAATACAATGAGCAGTTCTTC. This sequence encodes CASSESGLAEYNEQFF.